These T cell receptor beta chains were read from a single sample in a study of cytomegalovirus exposure and HLA in healthy donors. Measured with immunoSEQ multiplex PCR; TCRdb has only the in-frame clones, and not every one. The sample gives about 160,000 clones, around 80% of which show up once; about 9.6% is in the top ten. The specimen sequenced was PBMCs. These TCRs come from a young man in good health and CMV-seropositive. The CDR3 runs from the conserved cysteine through the conserved F or W. Fields, in order: J gene, V gene, clone size, D gene, CDR3 DNA, CDR3 protein. D genes are given only for firm matches. Clone size is given for some rows only: seen once, a few or many times, or a class if the clone is expanded.

TRBJ2-7	TRBV9	few	TRBD1	TGTGCCAGCAGCGTCGGACAGGGAAGCCACGAGCAGTACTTC	CASSVGQGSHEQYF
TRBJ2-1	TRBV9	NA	NA	TGTGCCAGCAGCGTAAGAGCCGGTGAGCAGTTCTTC	CASSVRAGEQFF
TRBJ2-3	TRBV5-4	NA	NA	TGTGCCAGCAGTTTACAGGGTACAGATACGCAGTATTTT	CASSLQGTDTQYF
TRBJ2-7	TRBV27	NA	NA	TGTGCCAGCAGTTCCAGGTCCCTCCCCTACGAGCAGTACTTC	CASSSRSLPYEQYF
TRBJ1-2	TRBV19	NA	TRBD1	TGTGCCAGTTCGGTACAGGGGGGTCATGGCTACACCTTC	CASSVQGGHGYTF
TRBJ2-4	TRBV4-1	NA	NA	TGCGCCAGCAGCCATGAACTAGCCAAAAACATTCAGTACTTC	CASSHELAKNIQYF
TRBJ1-1	TRBV27	NA	NA	TGTGCCAGCAGTGCCGGGTCCGGGAGGGTCACTGAAGCTTTCTTT	CASSAGSGRVTEAFF
TRBJ2-1	TRBV30	NA	TRBD2	TGTGCCTGGAGTGTACGATCTAGCGGGATAGATGAGCAGTTCTTC	CAWSVRSSGIDEQFF
TRBJ2-3	TRBV7-9	NA	TRBD2	TGTGCCAGCAGCGAGAAGCGGGGAAGCACAGATACGCAGTATTTT	CASSEKRGSTDTQYF
TRBJ2-3	TRBV2	NA	NA	TGTGCCAGCACCCTGAACAGTCTGACGCAGTATTTT	CASTLNSLTQYF
TRBJ2-1	TRBV5-6	NA	TRBD2	TGTGCCAGCCTTCCTGGGGGGGTCGGTGAGCAGTTCTTC	CASLPGGVGEQFF
TRBJ1-1	TRBV27	NA	NA	TGTGCCAGCAGGATAACAGGGTATCGGGGCACTGAAGCTTTCTTT	CASRITGYRGTEAFF
TRBJ1-2	TRBV19	NA	TRBD1	TGTGCCAGTAGAATGGGACAGAACTATGGCTACACCTTC	CASRMGQNYGYTF
TRBJ2-1	TRBV2	NA	NA	TGTGCCGTCCGCCGGGACACTTATTTCAATGAGCAGTTCTTC	CAVRRDTYFNEQFF
TRBJ2-1	TRBV5-1	few	NA	TGCGCCAGCAGCTTAGGCAGCGATCGCGACAATGAGCAGTTCTTC	CASSLGSDRDNEQFF
TRBJ1-2	TRBV5-1	once	TRBD1	TGCGCCAGCAGCTTGGATAGTTGGGACAGAGGCTACACCTTC	CASSLDSWDRGYTF
TRBJ1-5	TRBV19	NA	TRBD1	TGTGCCAGTAGTACTTACTGGGACAGTACTTTTATGGCGAATCAGCCCCAGCATTTT	CASSTYWDSTFMANQPQHF
TRBJ2-2	TRBV7-3	few	NA	TGTGCCAGCAGCCCCCTGGGTCCGGGGAACGCCGGGGAGCTGTTTTTT	CASSPLGPGNAGELFF
TRBJ2-1	TRBV19	NA	TRBD2	TGTGCCAGTAGTGAGCGGGACTCCCCGTCTTTCTTC	CASSERDSPSFF
TRBJ2-5	TRBV6-6	NA	NA	TGTGCCAGCAGTTACTCGAGGGAGACCCAGTACTTC	CASSYSRETQYF
TRBJ2-1	TRBV5-1	NA	NA	TGCGCCAGCAGCTTGTTCGGTAGCAATGAGCAGTTCTTC	CASSLFGSNEQFF
TRBJ2-1	TRBV9	NA	TRBD1	TGTGCCAGCAGCGTAGGGCAGGGGGCAGGGGAGCAGTTCTTC	CASSVGQGAGEQFF
TRBJ2-7	TRBV19	NA	NA	TGTGCCAGTAGTATAGGGCAGATCTCCTACGAGCAGTACTTC	CASSIGQISYEQYF
TRBJ1-1	TRBV4-1	NA	NA	TGCGCCAGCAGAAACAGGGCCCTGAACACTGAAGCTTTCTTT	CASRNRALNTEAFF
TRBJ1-4	TRBV19	NA	TRBD1	TGTGCCAGTACCCCGGGACAGTCGAATGAAAAACTGTTTTTT	CASTPGQSNEKLFF
TRBJ2-3	TRBV14	once	NA	TGTGCCAGCAGCGGCGGTCCGACTAGCACAGATACGCAGTATTTT	CASSGGPTSTDTQYF
TRBJ2-1	TRBV4-3	NA	NA	TGCGCCAGCAGCCAAGATCATCGAGGAGGGCAGGGCTACAATGAGCAGTTCTTC	CASSQDHRGGQGYNEQFF
TRBJ2-3	TRBV7-6	NA	TRBD2	TGTGCCAGCAGCCTTAGCGGGGGGCCCTCGGATACGCAGTATTTT	CASSLSGGPSDTQYF
TRBJ1-3	TRBV5-1	once	NA	TGCGCCAGCAGCGATGGGTCTAGCCTCGGTGGAAACACCATATATTTT	CASSDGSSLGGNTIYF
TRBJ2-1	TRBV4-3	NA	TRBD1	TGCGCCAGCAGCCAAAAACTGGACAGGGGCAACAATGAGCAGTTCTTC	CASSQKLDRGNNEQFF
TRBJ1-5	TRBV4-2	NA	NA	TGTGCCAGCAGCCAAGATTGGGCTGGGAGGCATCCCCAGCATTTT	CASSQDWAGRHPQHF
TRBJ2-7	TRBV7-2	NA	NA	TGTGCCAGCAGCCCCCACAGGGAAAGCACCTACGAGCAGTACTTC	CASSPHRESTYEQYF
TRBJ2-7	TRBV6-5	NA	TRBD2	TGTGCCAGCAGTCAGACTAGCGGGAGATCCTACGAGCAGTACTTC	CASSQTSGRSYEQYF
TRBJ2-3	TRBV7-2	NA	TRBD2	TGTGCCAGCAGCCCTTTTGGACTAGCGGGAAGAGATACGCAGTATTTT	CASSPFGLAGRDTQYF
TRBJ2-1	TRBV5-5	NA	NA	TGTGCCAGCAGCTTGACAAACAGGAATGAGCAGTTCTTC	CASSLTNRNEQFF
TRBJ2-7	TRBV5-1	NA	TRBD1	TGCGCCAGCAGCTCGTCGACAGGGCCCCTCTACGAGCAGTACTTC	CASSSSTGPLYEQYF
TRBJ1-1	TRBV5-4	NA	TRBD1	TGTGCCAGCAGCACCGGACAGGGGGCGTACACTGAAGCTTTCTTT	CASSTGQGAYTEAFF
TRBJ1-1	TRBV11-1	once	NA	TGTGCCAGCAGCTTAAGCCAAAACACTGAAGCTTTCTTT	CASSLSQNTEAFF
TRBJ1-3	TRBV7-9	few	TRBD1	TGTGCCAGCAGCGTACAGGGGGCTAGAAACACCATATATTTT	CASSVQGARNTIYF
TRBJ2-7	TRBV2	NA	NA	TGTGCCACCAGGAGGGGGCTTCCCTACGAGCAGTACTTC	CATRRGLPYEQYF
TRBJ2-1	TRBV7-6	NA	TRBD1	TGTGCCAGCAGCCTGGGGACAGGGTCAAATGAGCAGTTCTTC	CASSLGTGSNEQFF
TRBJ1-1	TRBV11-3	NA	NA	TGTGCCAGTGCGAGGGAAATGAACACTGAAGCTTTCTTT	CASAREMNTEAFF
TRBJ1-1	TRBV19	NA	NA	TGTGCCAGTAGACGACAGTTGAACACTGAAGCTTTCTTT	CASRRQLNTEAFF
TRBJ1-2	TRBV2	NA	NA	TGTGCCAGCAGTGATTGGACTGCTTCATTGGATGGCTACACCTTC	CASSDWTASLDGYTF
TRBJ1-1	TRBV13	NA	NA	TGTGCCAGCAGCTTAGCGGGACAAAAGGGAGTCACTGAAGCTTTCTTT	CASSLAGQKGVTEAFF
TRBJ2-7	TRBV27	NA	TRBD1	TGTGCCAGCAGTTTATCACAGGGGCCCTACGAGCAGTACTTC	CASSLSQGPYEQYF
TRBJ1-1	TRBV7-2	NA	TRBD1	TGTGCCAGCAGCTTCGGGACAGGGGTTGAAGCTTTCTTT	CASSFGTGVEAFF
TRBJ2-7	TRBV7-9	NA	TRBD1	TGTGCCAGCAGCTTAGGCAGGACAGGGGGCAACTACTTCTACGAGCAGTACTTC	CASSLGRTGGNYFYEQYF
TRBJ1-5	TRBV10-3	NA	NA	TGTGCCATCAGTGGCGAGAGGGACAATCAGCCCCAGCATTTT	CAISGERDNQPQHF
TRBJ2-1	TRBV29-1	once	TRBD2	TGCAGCGAGGTGACTAGCCTTTCGTGGAATGAGCAGTTCTTC	CSEVTSLSWNEQFF
TRBJ1-6	TRBV30	NA	NA	TGTGCCTGGAGTGTGAGGCAACAAAATTCACCCCTCCACTTT	CAWSVRQQNSPLHF
TRBJ2-2	TRBV19	few	TRBD2	TGTGCCAGTAGTCGATGGACTAGCGGGAGGGCCTCCACCGGGGAGCTGTTTTTT	CASSRWTSGRASTGELFF
TRBJ2-5	TRBV7-3	few	TRBD1	TGTGCCAGCAGCCCCGGGACAGTCGCGACCCAGTACTTC	CASSPGTVATQYF
TRBJ1-2	TRBV5-4	NA	TRBD1	TGTGCCAGCAGCTTCCGGACAGGGTGGCCCGGCTACACCTTC	CASSFRTGWPGYTF
TRBJ2-1	TRBV29-1	NA	NA	TGCAGCGTTGTAGACGGGAACGCGATAAATGAGCAGTTCTTC	CSVVDGNAINEQFF